These T cell receptor beta chains were read from a single sample in a study of Graves' ophthalmopathy and Graves' hyperthyroidism. Using its own MiXCR run on the multiplex PCR reads, TCRdb lists one record per CDR3 protein. The table has under 800,000 distinct CDR3 sequences, about 20% seen once. Sequenced input: peripheral blood. The source of these receptors is a young woman with stable Graves' hyperthyroidism. Some clones in this sample may be carry-over from other donors' samples. Each CDR3 is given with its conserved first and last residue. Fields, in order: D gene, clone size, V gene, J gene, CDR3 protein, CDR3 DNA. A D gene is named only where the DNA matches it firmly. A clone size is listed for some rows: how often the clone was seen (once, few, many), or a class if it is expanded.

.	many	TRBV27	TRBJ2-7	CASSFSPSRSYEQYF	TGTGCCAGCAGTTTCTCGCCTAGCAGGTCCTACGAGCAGTACTTC
.	many	TRBV12-3/TRBV12-4	TRBJ2-5	CASKGGLETQYF	TGTGCCAGCAAAGGGGGGCTAGAGACCCAGTACTTC
TRBD1	.	TRBV19	TRBJ1-1	CASSNLDRGLGGNTEAFF	TGTGCCAGTAGTAATCTAGACAGGGGGCTCGGAGGGAACACTGAAGCTTTCTTT
.	many	TRBV11-2	TRBJ2-2	CASSLDGRGANTGELFF	TGTGCCAGCAGCTTAGACGGCAGGGGCGCGAACACCGGGGAGCTGTTTTTT
.	many	TRBV12-3/TRBV12-4	TRBJ1-2	CASSLNSVNYGYTF	TGTGCCAGCAGTTTAAACTCAGTGAACTATGGCTACACCTTC
TRBD2	.	TRBV3-1	TRBJ2-7	CASSHRLAGERDEQYF	TGTGCCAGCAGTCACAGATTAGCGGGAGAACGAGACGAGCAGTACTTC
.	many	TRBV7-9	TRBJ2-7	CASSSGAYEQYF	TGTGCCAGCAGCTCGGGTGCCTACGAGCAGTACTTC
.	many	TRBV2	TRBJ2-5	CASSEPAGTQYF	TGTGCCAGCAGTGAGCCAGCTGGGACCCAGTACTTC
TRBD2	many	TRBV29-1	TRBJ2-5	CSVTGLAGGTRKTQYF	TGCAGCGTTACCGGGCTAGCGGGGGGGACTCGTAAGACCCAGTACTTC
.	.	TRBV5-1	TRBJ1-2	CASSYALVQGGPGEGYRF	TGCGCCAGCAGCTATGCCTTGGTACAGGGTGGCCCCGGGGAGGGCTACAGGTTC
.	many	TRBV11-2	TRBJ1-6	CASSLAPWDSPLHF	TGTGCCAGCAGCTTAGCCCCGTGGGATTCACCCCTCCACTTT
.	.	TRBV12-3/TRBV12-4	TRBJ2-2	CASSPGQSNTGELFF	TGTGCCAGCAGTCCGGGACAATCGAACACCGGGGAGCTGTTTTTT
.	many	TRBV28	TRBJ2-4	CASQNGGEAKNIQYF	TGTGCCAGCCAGAATGGCGGGGAAGCCAAAAACATTCAGTACTTC
.	.	TRBV12-3/TRBV12-4	TRBJ1-2	CASSLGRWNDYGYTF	TGTGCCAGCAGCTTAGGTCGATGGAATGACTATGGCTACACCTTC
.	many	TRBV6-1	TRBJ1-2	CASANPMEFTF	TGTGCCAGCGCGAATCCGATGGAATTCACCTTC
.	many	TRBV4-1	TRBJ1-6	CASSQGQGINSPLHF	TGCGCCAGCAGCCAAGGGCAGGGGATAAATTCACCCCTCCACTTT
.	.	TRBV30	TRBJ2-7	CAWTAPGYEQYF	TGTGCCTGGACCGCCCCCGGGTACGAGCAGTACTTC
.	.	TRBV3-1	TRBJ1-2	CASSQDLRGRANYGYTF	TGTGCCAGCAGCCAAGATCTCAGGGGCAGAGCTAACTATGGCTACACCTTC
.	many	TRBV12-3/TRBV12-4	TRBJ1-2	CASSSRISLGRSRSGYTF	TGTGCCAGCAGTTCGAGAATCAGTCTAGGGAGGTCTAGGAGCGGCTACACCTTC
.	many	TRBV11-2	TRBJ1-6	CASSFFGSSYNSPLHF	TGTGCCAGCAGCTTCTTCGGGAGCTCCTATAATTCACCCCTCCACTTT
.	many	TRBV28	TRBJ1-1	CASSLLGELNTEAFF	TGTGCCAGCAGTTTGTTGGGGGAGTTGAACACTGAAGCTTTCTTT
.	.	TRBV27	TRBJ1-1	CASSFPDHVKSEAFF	TGTGCCAGCAGTTTCCCGGACCACGTCAAATCTGAAGCTTTCTTT
TRBD1	.	TRBV20-1	TRBJ2-5	CSALDRVGKTQYF	TGCAGTGCTCTGGACAGGGTTGGGAAGACCCAGTACTTC
TRBD1	many	TRBV6-5	TRBJ1-3	CASSFNRGTSGNTIYF	TGTGCCAGCAGTTTCAACAGGGGCACTTCTGGAAACACCATATATTTT
TRBD1	many	TRBV6-1	TRBJ1-2	CASVATGDYGYTF	TGTGCCAGCGTGGCGACAGGGGACTATGGCTACACCTTC
.	.	TRBV6-2/TRBV6-3	TRBJ1-5	CASSRQGPGPDSNQPQHF	TGTGCCAGCAGTCGGCAGGGGCCTGGCCCCGATAGCAATCAGCCCCAGCATTTT
TRBD1	many	TRBV28	TRBJ1-6	CASSVRDRGFNSPLHF	TGTGCCAGCAGTGTCCGGGACAGGGGTTTCAATTCACCCCTCCACTTT
TRBD2	many	TRBV12-3/TRBV12-4	TRBJ2-5	CASSSAGRETQYF	TGTGCCAGCAGTTCAGCGGGGAGGGAGACCCAGTACTTC
.	many	TRBV6-2/TRBV6-3	TRBJ2-7	CASSRRTETYEQYF	TGTGCCAGCAGTAGACGGACAGAAACCTACGAGCAGTACTTC
.	.	TRBV27	TRBJ1-1	CASSYDQGEAFF	TGTGCCAGCAGTTACGACCAGGGTGAAGCTTTCTTT
TRBD2	many	TRBV2	TRBJ2-5	CASSVAGLAEETQYF	TGTGCCAGCAGTGTGGCGGGACTAGCCGAAGAGACCCAGTACTTC
TRBD1	once	TRBV6-5	TRBJ1-2	CASSYGAGGGYGYTF	TGTGCCAGCAGTTACGGGGCAGGGGGTGGCTATGGCTACACCTTC
.	many	TRBV5-1	TRBJ2-7	CASRGSWDEQYF	TGCGCCAGCAGGGGCAGCTGGGACGAGCAGTACTTC
TRBD2	many	TRBV19	TRBJ2-7	CASSKGTSGDYEQYF	TGTGCCAGTAGCAAGGGGACTAGCGGGGACTACGAGCAGTACTTC
.	many	TRBV2	TRBJ1-2	CASTIRNGYTF	TGTGCCAGCACAATCCGCAATGGCTACACCTTC
TRBD2	many	TRBV6-1	TRBJ2-4	CASRRLAGESKNIQYF	TGTGCCAGCAGGAGACTAGCGGGAGAAAGCAAAAACATTCAGTACTTC
.	few	TRBV20-1	TRBJ1-6	CSARQDPNSPLHF	TGCAGTGCCCGACAGGACCCCAATTCACCCCTCCACTTT
.	many	TRBV7-6	TRBJ2-4	CASSSPGAKNIQYF	TGTGCCAGCAGTTCGCCTGGCGCCAAAAACATTCAGTACTTC
TRBD2	.	TRBV6-4	TRBJ2-7	CASSDSILAGSSSYEQYF	TGTGCCAGCAGTGACTCCATCTTAGCGGGGTCGAGCTCCTACGAGCAGTACTTC
.	many	TRBV12-3/TRBV12-4	TRBJ2-3	CASSPGLPSQYF	TGTGCCAGCAGCCCGGGACTCCCATCGCAGTATTTT
.	many	TRBV4-2	TRBJ2-5	CASSQDRDETQYF	TGTGCCAGCAGCCAAGATAGGGATGAGACCCAGTACTTC
.	.	TRBV4-2	TRBJ2-3	CASSQDGRGPPDTQYF	TGTGCCAGCAGCCAAGATGGACGGGGGCCTCCCGATACGCAGTATTTT
.	many	TRBV20-1	TRBJ2-2	CSARPLERPDTGELFF	TGCAGTGCTAGACCCCTAGAACGGCCCGACACCGGGGAGCTGTTTTTT
.	many	TRBV18	TRBJ1-6	CASSPTGRSGRGSPLHF	TGTGCCAGCTCACCAACAGGACGTTCGGGAAGGGGGTCACCCCTCCACTTT
.	many	TRBV20-1	TRBJ1-2	CSARTGYTF	TGCAGTGCTAGAACTGGCTACACCTTC
TRBD1	many	TRBV6-1	TRBJ1-5	CASSELPLGTGLNQPQHF	TGTGCCAGCAGTGAGCTGCCCCTCGGGACAGGGCTGAATCAGCCCCAGCATTTT
.	many	TRBV19	TRBJ1-1	CATQRQGWNTEAFF	TGTGCCACCCAACGGCAGGGCTGGAACACTGAAGCTTTCTTT
.	.	TRBV19	TRBJ2-7	CASSTGLPYEQYF	TGTGCCAGTAGTACGGGTCTACCCTACGAGCAGTACTTC
.	.	TRBV7-9	TRBJ1-2	CASSEQTRNYGYTF	TGTGCCAGCAGCGAACAAACAAGAAACTATGGCTACACCTTC
.	.	TRBV14	TRBJ1-5	CASSQERGEPQHF	TGTGCCAGCAGCCAAGAAAGGGGCGAGCCCCAGCATTTT
TRBD2	many	TRBV7-3	TRBJ2-7	CASSLTGEGEQYF	TGTGCCAGCAGCTTAACTGGGGAGGGCGAGCAGTACTTC